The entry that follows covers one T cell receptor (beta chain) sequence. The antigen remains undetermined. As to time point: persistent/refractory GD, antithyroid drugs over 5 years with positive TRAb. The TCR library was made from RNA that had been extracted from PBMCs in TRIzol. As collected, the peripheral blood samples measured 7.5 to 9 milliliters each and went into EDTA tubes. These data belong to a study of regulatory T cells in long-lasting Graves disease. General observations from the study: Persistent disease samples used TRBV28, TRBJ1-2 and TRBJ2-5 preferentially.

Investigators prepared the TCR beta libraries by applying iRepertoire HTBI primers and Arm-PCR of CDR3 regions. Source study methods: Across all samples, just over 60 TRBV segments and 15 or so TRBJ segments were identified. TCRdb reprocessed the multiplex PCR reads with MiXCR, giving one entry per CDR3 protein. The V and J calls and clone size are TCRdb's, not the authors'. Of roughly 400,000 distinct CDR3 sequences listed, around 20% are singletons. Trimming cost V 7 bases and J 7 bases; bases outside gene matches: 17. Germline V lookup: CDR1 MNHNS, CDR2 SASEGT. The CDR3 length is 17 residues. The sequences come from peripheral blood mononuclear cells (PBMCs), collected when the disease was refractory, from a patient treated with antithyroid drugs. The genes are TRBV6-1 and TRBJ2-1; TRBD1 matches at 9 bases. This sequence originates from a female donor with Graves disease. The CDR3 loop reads CASTPRSWDRVGNEQFF. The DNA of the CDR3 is TGTGCCAGCACTCCCAGATCATGGGACAGGGTTGGAAATGAGCAGTTCTTC.